Sequencing of this T cell receptor beta chain was carried out in a study of T cells in Graves' hyperthyroidism and ophthalmopathy. Overall study results and limits: Expanded thyroid clonotypes (above 0.001) were mostly also found in blood. Stable hyperthyroidism and ophthalmopathy were separated using 13 V-J signatures.

Uncontrolled infection, other autoimmune disease, pregnancy or lactation disqualified patients from enrolment. In germline, CDR1 is MDHEN, CDR2 SYDVKM. Unmatched junction bases numbered 7, after V lost 1 base and J lost 4 bases. The CDR3 has 15 residues. On this clonotype: The antigen remains unidentified.

Researchers amplified the TCR beta CDR3 regions from RNA transcripts. Carried out on the TCR CDR3, a first-round RT-PCR used the HTBI primer set. TCRdb fed the multiplex PCR reads into MiXCR, producing one record per CDR3 protein. The sample has some 570,000 distinct CDR3 sequences, approximately 15% seen once. The chain couples TRBV28 to TRBJ2-7; 7 nucleotides match TRBD1. The sequenced sample consisted of blood. This TCR came from a woman under 30 with Graves' ophthalmopathy. The CDR3 nucleotides are TGTGCCAGCAGTTTATACCCACGGACAGGTTACGAGCAGTACTTC. Amino acids: CASSLYPRTGYEQYF.